This T cell receptor beta chain was obtained from a study of control samples from healthy donors and cancer patients. Assay used: immunoSEQ multiplex PCR; TCRdb lists only in-frame clones, some missing. The table has hundreds of thousands of clones, roughly 87% seen once. The CDR3 length is 14 residues. Germline V gene lookup returns CDR1 MGHRA and CDR2 YSYEKL. V was cut by 4 bases and J by 2 bases, with 10 bases left in between. The sequencing input was PBMCs. The receptor was isolated from a woman aged 55 to 70 with lung cancer. V is TRBV4-1 and J is TRBJ2-3; D possibly corresponds to TRBD2 (5 bases). CDR3 in DNA: TGCGCCAGCAGCCCTCGGACTTACACAGATACGCAGTATTTT. This codes for CASSPRTYTDTQYF.